The 5 T cell receptor beta chains below come from one sample, sequenced in a study of siplizumab effects on memory and regulatory T cells. Data came from immunoSEQ multiplex PCR; TCRdb stores just in-frame clones and leaves some out. The profile shows about 120,000 clones, around 94% of them singletons. Specimen: non-Treg CD4+ T cells sorted from blood. The receptors stem from a human donor in good health.

This chain links TRBV5-1 with TRBJ2-3, with 7 bases that match TRBD1. This CDR3 contains 14 residues. CDR1 and CDR2 from the germline V gene are SGHRS and YFSETQ. V was clipped by 4 bases and J by 4 bases; unmatched bases: 6. The CDR3 protein is CASSVDRKSDTQYF. CDR3 coding DNA: TGCGCCAGCAGCGTGGACAGGAAGTCAGATACGCAGTATTTT.

The genes are TRBV6-1 and TRBJ1-6; D perhaps matches TRBD1 (6 bases). The V and J ends lost 2 bases and 7 bases respectively, with 12 bases between them. The V gene's germline CDR1 is MNHNS and CDR2 SASEGT. This CDR3 comprises 15 residues. The CDR3, as DNA: TGTGCCAGCAGTGAATTAGGGGGGAGAAATTCACCCCTCCACTTT. It is translated as CASSELGGRNSPLHF.

This clone has just one count. The chain combines TRBV7-6 with TRBJ2-3; TRBD2 matches 12 bases. This CDR3 spans 16 amino acids. Germline V gene data show CDR1 as SGHVS and CDR2 as FNYEAQ. The J segment lost 1 base and the V segment lost 5 bases, leaving 4 bases of the junction unmatched. CDR3 bases: TGTGCCAGCAGCGGACTAGCGGGGAAGGGCACAGATACGCAGTATTTT. As protein: CASSGLAGKGTDTQYF.

The rearrangement joins TRBV5-1 to TRBJ1-1; maybe TRBD1 (5 bases). The ends were cut back, 4 bases at V and 7 bases at J, with 14 bases in the middle. The CDR3 is 13 residues long. CDR1 and CDR2 from the germline V gene are SGHRS and YFSETQ. The CDR3 sequence is CASSQGVEYEAFF. CDR3 coding DNA: TGCGCCAGCAGCCAGGGCGTAGAGTATGAAGCTTTCTTT. The variable domain in full, completed from reference TRBV5-1 and TRBJ1-1, reads KAGVTQTPRYLIKTRGQQVTLSCSPISGHRSVSWYQQTPGQGLQFLFEYFSETQRNKGNFPGRFSGRQFSNSRSEMNVSTLELGDSALYLCASSQGVEYEAFFGQGTRLTVV.

The gene calls are TRBV19 and TRBJ1-2; D call uncertain. V was cut by 3 bases and J by 7 bases, with 9 bases left in between. Looked up from germline, CDR1 is LNHDA and CDR2 is SQIVND (reference sequence). CDR3 size: 12 residues. This CDR3 is CASSMGMGGYTF. As DNA, the CDR3 is TGTGCCAGTAGTATGGGCATGGGTGGCTACACCTTC.